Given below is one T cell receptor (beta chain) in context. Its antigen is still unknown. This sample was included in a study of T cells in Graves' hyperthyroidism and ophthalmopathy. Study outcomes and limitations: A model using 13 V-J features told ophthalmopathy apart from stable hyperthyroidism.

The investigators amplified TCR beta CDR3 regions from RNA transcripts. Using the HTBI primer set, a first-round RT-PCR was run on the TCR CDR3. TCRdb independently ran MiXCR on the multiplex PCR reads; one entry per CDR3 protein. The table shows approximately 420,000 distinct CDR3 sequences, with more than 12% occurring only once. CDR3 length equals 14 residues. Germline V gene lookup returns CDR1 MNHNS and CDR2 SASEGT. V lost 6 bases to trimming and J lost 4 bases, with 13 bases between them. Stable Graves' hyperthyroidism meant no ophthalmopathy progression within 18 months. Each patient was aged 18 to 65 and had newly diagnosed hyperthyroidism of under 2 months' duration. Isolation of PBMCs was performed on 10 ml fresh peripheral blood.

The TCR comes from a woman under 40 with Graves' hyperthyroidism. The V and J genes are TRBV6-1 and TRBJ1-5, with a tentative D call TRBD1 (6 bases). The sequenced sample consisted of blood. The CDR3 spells CASSDWTDNQPQHF. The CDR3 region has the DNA TGTGCCAGCAGCGATTGGACAGATAATCAGCCCCAGCATTTT.